These 15 T cell receptor beta chains were all obtained from the same sample, sequenced in a study of immune heterogeneity within non-small cell lung tumors (dated by TCRdb to 2016 to 2019). For the TCR template, genomic DNA was extracted from bulk tumor tissue, and 500 to 750 ng of gDNA was amplified for each sample. During surgery, multiple biopsies were taken from each primary tumor and placed as far apart as possible within the tumor mass. Patients in the study cohort, which was described as untreated, were newly diagnosed NSCLC cases going through curative surgery. The instrument was a HiSeq X Ten. The TCR beta CDR3 region was amplified with a multiplex PCR system whose first round ran for around 10 cycles using 32 V-gene forward primers and 13 J-gene reverse primers. The raw public reads went through TCRdb reprocessing: fastp at Q25, MiXCR clone calling, in-frame beta chains kept. Merged by CDR3 protein, the rows form single entries marked with the most common genes and DNA. This sample lists 12,000 to 15,000 distinct CDR3 sequences; around 30% were detected once. The top ten constitute approximately 14% of the sample.

Specimen: lung tumor tissue. The origin of the receptors is a woman aged 50 to 60 with non-small cell lung cancer.

V and J are TRBV15 and TRBJ1-3; D gene unclear. The CDR3 is 15 residues long. Germline lookup yields CDR1 LNHNV and CDR2 YYDKDF (reference sequence). Trimming left V 5 bases short and J 2 bases short, with 13 bases between. CDR3 residues: CATSETRGAGNTIYF. CDR3 nucleotides: TGTGCCACCAGCGAAACCCGAGGAGCTGGAAACACCATATATTTT. Full variable domain (remainder filled in from reference TRBV15 and TRBJ1-3): DAMVIQNPRYQVTQFGKPVTLSCSQTLNHNVMYWYQQKSSQAPKLLFHYYDKDFNNEADTPDNFQSRRPNTSFCFLDIRSPGLGDTAMYLCATSETRGAGNTIYFGEGSWLTVV.

Within the sample, this clonotype is medium-sized. The V gene is TRBV5-1, the J gene TRBJ1-1; 9 nucleotides line up with TRBD1. Per germline, CDR1 SGHRS and CDR2 YFSETQ. The CDR3 is 13 amino acids. V shed 0 bases and J 6 bases; nucleotides not matched to a gene: 0. The CDR3 loop reads CASSLGQGAEAFF. In DNA form, the CDR3 reads TGCGCCAGCAGCTTGGGACAGGGGGCTGAAGCTTTCTTT. Looking up the rest from reference TRBV5-1 and TRBJ1-1 gives the full variable domain: KAGVTQTPRYLIKTRGQQVTLSCSPISGHRSVSWYQQTPGQGLQFLFEYFSETQRNKGNFPGRFSGRQFSNSRSEMNVSTLELGDSALYLCASSLGQGAEAFFGQGTRLTVV.

This clonotype turned up a few times. The chain links TRBV6-1 to TRBJ2-5; D gene uncertain. V was clipped by 5 bases and J by 5 bases, with 12 bases between them. CDR1 is MNHNS, CDR2 SASEGT, per germline. The CDR3 sequence is 13 residues long. The CDR3 reads CASSSQLGETQYF. The CDR3 DNA is TGTGCCAGCAGTTCTCAGCTGGGGGAGACCCAGTACTTC.

In this sample, this clonotype is medium-sized. The rearrangement joins TRBV20-1 to TRBJ2-7, with a weak D call TRBD2 (6 bases). Germline V CDR1 and CDR2: DFQATT, SNEGSKA (reference sequence). The V gene lost 3 bases and the J gene lost 7 bases, with 16 bases spanning the gap. This CDR3 is 13 amino acids long. This chain's CDR3 is CSASGALGGEQYF. The CDR3, as DNA: TGCAGTGCTAGTGGCGCTCTTGGGGGGGAGCAGTACTTC.

To note about this clonotype: Since the CDR3 does not end with the conserved phenylalanine or tryptophan, this likely comes from a read error. The DNA is left out, because the CDR3 cannot be placed on it with certainty; the CDR3 is given as TCRdb lists it. The rearrangement links TRBV20-1 to TRBJ2-4; the D call in the table, TRBD1, was not verified against the DNA. The CDR3 contains 14 residues when both ends are counted. Germline lookup yields CDR1 DFQATT and CDR2 SNEGSKA (reference sequence). The CDR3 here is CSADRGPNEQYFGP.

The V call is TRBV9, the J call TRBJ1-2; TRBD1 might be the D (5 bases). The CDR3 length is 14 residues. The V gene's germline CDR1 is SGDLS and CDR2 YYNGEE. Trimming removed 0 bases at V and 2 bases at J, with 8 bases between. The CDR3 reads CASSVEGINYGYTF. CDR3 coding DNA: TGTGCCAGCAGCGTAGAGGGGATCAACTATGGCTACACCTTC.

V usage is TRBV20-1 and J usage is TRBJ2-1, with TRBD2 matching over 12 bases. V was pared by 6 bases and J by 7 bases, with 7 bases of the junction left unmatched. Germline-derived CDR1 and CDR2 are DFQATT and SNEGSKA (reference sequence). The CDR3 is 14 amino acids. The CDR3 loop reads CSAGLAGSPNEQFF. For the CDR3, the DNA is TGCAGTGCAGGACTAGCGGGATCTCCTAATGAGCAGTTCTTC.

In its sample, this clonotype is medium-sized (0.01 to 0.1%). The rearrangement joins TRBV24-1 to TRBJ2-1, with D perhaps assigned TRBD1 or TRBD2 (5 bases each). The germline V and J ends were trimmed by 3 bases and 2 bases, with 16 bases remaining between them. Germline loops: CDR1 KGHDR, CDR2 SFDVKD. This CDR3 is 17 amino acids long. The chain's CDR3 is CATSDGDTRGPYNEQFF. As DNA, the CDR3 is TGTGCCACCAGTGATGGCGATACTAGGGGCCCCTACAATGAGCAGTTCTTC.

The rearrangement joins TRBV20-1 to TRBJ2-3, with 11 bases lining up with TRBD2. The CDR3 is 16 amino acids. CDR1 and CDR2 from the germline V gene are DFQATT and SNEGSKA (reference sequence). Trimming removed 0 bases from V and 6 bases from J; junction bases left unmatched: 8. The CDR3 reads CSARETSGSLLDTQYF. The CDR3 nucleotides are TGCAGTGCTAGAGAAACTAGCGGGAGCTTATTGGATACGCAGTATTTT.

V gene TRBV10-3 combines with J gene TRBJ2-3; 12 bases line up with TRBD2. This CDR3 comprises 19 residues. CDR1 ENHRY and CDR2 SYGVKD come from the germline V gene. Unmatched junction bases numbered 12, after V lost 4 bases and J lost 1 base. The CDR3 sequence: CAISGGILAGGAGTDTQYF. The CDR3 coding sequence is TGTGCCATCAGTGGCGGGATACTAGCGGGGGGCGCTGGCACAGATACGCAGTATTTT.

As regards this clonotype: The germline gene is not matched at one end of the junction; a read error may be the cause. This chain uses TRBV20-1 with TRBJ2-5, with D perhaps matching TRBD2 (6 bases). The CDR3 runs 13 residues. Germline CDR1 reads DFQATT; CDR2 reads SNEGSKA (reference sequence). CDR3 amino acids: CSAARGTQEAQYF. CDR3 DNA: TGCAGTGCAGCCCGGGGGACTCAAGAGGCCCAGTACTTC.

In the case of this clonotype: This may be a read error: a much more frequent sequence differs by one nucleotide. The CDR3 does not close with the conserved phenylalanine or tryptophan, likely indicating a read error. The V and J genes are TRBV28 and TRBJ1-6; no definite D call. CDR3 length: 15 residues. V dropped 2 bases and J dropped 9 bases, with 14 bases sitting between them. The germline gives CDR1 MDHEN, CDR2 SYDVKM. The CDR3 here is CASSLHLGKRSPLHL. CDR3 DNA sequence: TGTGCCAGCAGTTTACATCTGGGAAAGCGTTCACCCCTCCACCTT.

This clonotype was observed at least ten times. V is TRBV5-1 and J is TRBJ2-1; D gene ambiguous. The germline V and J ends were trimmed by 1 base and 3 bases, with 5 bases remaining between them. Germline CDR1 reads SGHRS; CDR2 reads YFSETQ. This CDR3 has 13 residues. CDR3 coding DNA: TGCGCCAGCAGCTTGCAACTCTACAATGAGCAGTTCTTC. It translates to CASSLQLYNEQFF.

The gene calls are TRBV6-1 and TRBJ2-1; D may be TRBD2 (6 bases). The V end was cut by 7 bases, the J end by 9 bases, with 13 bases between. There are 12 residues in the CDR3. From germline, CDR1 is MNHNS and CDR2 SASEGT. CDR3 coding DNA: TGTGCCAGCACAGGAGGGCCAGGTGAGCAGTTCTTC. Translated: CASTGGPGEQFF.

This clonotype is judged medium-sized. The rearrangement uses TRBV3-1 and TRBJ1-1, with D possibly being TRBD1 (5 bases). Germline V gives CDR1 LGHDT, CDR2 YNNKEL (reference sequence). CDR3 length equals 15 residues. Trimming took 1 base from V and 1 from J, leaving 10 bases between them. The DNA of the CDR3 is TGTGCCAGCAGCCAAGGGGACCAGCGGAACACTGAAGCTTTCTTT. It yields the protein CASSQGDQRNTEAFF.